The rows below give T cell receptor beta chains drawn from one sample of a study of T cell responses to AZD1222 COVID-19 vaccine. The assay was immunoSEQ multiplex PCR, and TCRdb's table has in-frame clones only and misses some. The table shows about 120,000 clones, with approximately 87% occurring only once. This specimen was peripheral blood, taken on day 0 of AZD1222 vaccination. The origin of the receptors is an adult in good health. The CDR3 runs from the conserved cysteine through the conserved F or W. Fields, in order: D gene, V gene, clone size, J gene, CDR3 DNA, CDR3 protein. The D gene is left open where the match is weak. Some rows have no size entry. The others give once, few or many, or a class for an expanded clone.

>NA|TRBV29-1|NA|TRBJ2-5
TGCAGCGTTGGAGGTGGCAGGGGAGACCAAGAGACCCAGTACTTC
CSVGGGRGDQETQYF
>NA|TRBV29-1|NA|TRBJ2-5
TGCAGCGGTCAGCAAGAGACCCAGTACTTC
CSGQQETQYF
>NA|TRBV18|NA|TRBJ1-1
TGTGCCAGCTCACCACGGCCTGGTACGAACACTGAAGCTTTCTTT
CASSPRPGTNTEAFF
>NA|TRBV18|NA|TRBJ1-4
TGTGCCAGCTCACCTGGGACGGGTAATGAAAAACTGTTTTTT
CASSPGTGNEKLFF
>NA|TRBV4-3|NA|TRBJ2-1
TGCGCCAGCAGCCCGGACAGCTACAATGAGCAGTTCTTC
CASSPDSYNEQFF
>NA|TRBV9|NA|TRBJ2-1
TGTGCCAGCAGCCCCCGGGGAGACAATGAGCAGTTCTTC
CASSPRGDNEQFF
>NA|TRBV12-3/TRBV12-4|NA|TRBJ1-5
TGTGCCAGCAAATTCGGTAGCAATCAGCCCCAGCATTTT
CASKFGSNQPQHF
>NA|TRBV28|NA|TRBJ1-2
TGTGCCAGCAGTCCCTTAAACTATGGCTACACCTTC
CASSPLNYGYTF
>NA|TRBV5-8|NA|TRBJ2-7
TGTGCCAGCAGCTTCCAGGGGCGACATCAGTACTTC
CASSFQGRHQYF
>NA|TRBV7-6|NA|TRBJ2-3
TGTGCCAGCAGCTTAGACCACTCCACAGATACGCAGTATTTT
CASSLDHSTDTQYF
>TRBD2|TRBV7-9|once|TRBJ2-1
TGTGCCAGCAGCTTAGTTGGCGGGAGAGTAAATGAGCAGTTCTTC
CASSLVGGRVNEQFF
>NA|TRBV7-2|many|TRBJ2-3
TGTGCCAGCAGCTCGTGGAGCACAGATACGCAGTATTTT
CASSSWSTDTQYF
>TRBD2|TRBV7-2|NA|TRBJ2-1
TGTGCCAGCAGTTACCGACCGGGACTAGCGGGCAATGAGCAGTTCTTC
CASSYRPGLAGNEQFF
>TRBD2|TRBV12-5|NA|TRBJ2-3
TGTGCTAGTGGCCCCGGGACTAGCGGGGATACGCAGTATTTT
CASGPGTSGDTQYF
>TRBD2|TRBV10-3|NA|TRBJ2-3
TGTGCCACACAACTAGCGGGAGGTTTAGATACGCAGTATTTT
CATQLAGGLDTQYF
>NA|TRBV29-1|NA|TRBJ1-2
TGCAGCGTTGGTAGTAGCTCCTATGGCTACACCTTC
CSVGSSSYGYTF
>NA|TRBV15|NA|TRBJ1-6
TGTGCCACCAGCAGAGAGAAATCACCCCTCCACTTT
CATSREKSPLHF
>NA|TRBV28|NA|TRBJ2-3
TGTGCCAGCAGTGAGCCGGGATCAAGAGATACGCAGTATTTT
CASSEPGSRDTQYF
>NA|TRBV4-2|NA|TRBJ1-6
TGTGCCAGCAGCCAAGATCTACGTTCACCCCTCCACTTT
CASSQDLRSPLHF
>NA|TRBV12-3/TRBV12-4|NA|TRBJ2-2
TGTGCCAGCCGCTTTTCGGGGAGCGGGGAGCTGTTTTTT
CASRFSGSGELFF
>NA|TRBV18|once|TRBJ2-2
TGTGCCAGCTCACCGGGACTGGGCCCCGGGGAGCTGTTTTTT
CASSPGLGPGELFF
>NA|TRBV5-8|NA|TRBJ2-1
TGTGCCAGCAGCTTGTTACAGGGCTCCTACAATGAGCAGTTCTTC
CASSLLQGSYNEQFF
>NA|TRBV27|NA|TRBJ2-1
TGTGCCAGCAGTTCTCAGCCCAATGAGCAGTTCTTC
CASSSQPNEQFF
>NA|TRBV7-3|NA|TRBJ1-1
TGTGCCAGCAGCTCCGCGGACAGTATGAACACTGAAGCTTTCTTT
CASSSADSMNTEAFF
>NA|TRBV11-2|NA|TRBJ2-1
TGTGCCAGCAGCTTAGGATGGGCTAGCGCGAATGAGCAGTTCTTC
CASSLGWASANEQFF
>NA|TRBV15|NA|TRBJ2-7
TGTGCCACCAGTGAGGCCCCCCAGGGGACCTACGAGCAGTACTTC
CATSEAPQGTYEQYF
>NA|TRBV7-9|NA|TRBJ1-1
TGTGCCAGCAGCTTAATGGGGTTGGGGGACTTAGCTGAAGCTTTCTTT
CASSLMGLGDLAEAFF
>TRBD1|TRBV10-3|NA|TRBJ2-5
TGTGCCATCAGTGAGTCACGACAGGGATTACAAGAGACCCAGTACTTC
CAISESRQGLQETQYF
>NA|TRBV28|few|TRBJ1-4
TGTGCCAGCAGTTTGTCAGGGTCGGCGGAAAAACTGTTTTTT
CASSLSGSAEKLFF
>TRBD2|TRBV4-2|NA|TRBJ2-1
TGTGCCAGCAGCCAAGCGTCTAGCGGGGCCCGGTACAATGAGCAGTTCTTC
CASSQASSGARYNEQFF
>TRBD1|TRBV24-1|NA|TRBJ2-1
TGTGCCACCAGCCGGGACAGCTACAATGAGCAGTTCTTC
CATSRDSYNEQFF
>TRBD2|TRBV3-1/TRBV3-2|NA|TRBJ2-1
TGTGCCAGCAGCCAAGATAGGCGGACTAGCGGGCTTAGGGCGCAGTTCTTC
CASSQDRRTSGLRAQFF
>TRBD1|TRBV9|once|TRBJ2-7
TGTGCCAGCAGCGTAGAGGCCGGGACAGTACCCTACGAGCAGTACTTC
CASSVEAGTVPYEQYF
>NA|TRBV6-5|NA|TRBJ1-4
TGTGCCAGCCATCCGGGGTTGGGGGCTGGGGAAAAACTGTTTTTT
CASHPGLGAGEKLFF
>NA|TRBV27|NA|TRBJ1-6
TGTGCCAGCAGTTTATCGGGAACCCTGGGGTCACCCCTCCACTTT
CASSLSGTLGSPLHF
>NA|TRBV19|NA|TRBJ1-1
TGTGCCAGTAGTAGCGGGACCCTGAACACTGAAGCTTTCTTT
CASSSGTLNTEAFF
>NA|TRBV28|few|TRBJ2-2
TGTGCCAGCAGCCTAAACTTGACAGCCCTTTTACGGTACACCGGGGAGCTGTTTTTT
CASSLNLTALLRYTGELFF
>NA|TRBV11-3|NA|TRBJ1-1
TGTGCCAGCAGCTTAAGTTTGAGCACTGAAGCTTTCTTT
CASSLSLSTEAFF
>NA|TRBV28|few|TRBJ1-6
TGTGCCAGCAGTTTACCGATAAATTCACCCCTCCACTTT
CASSLPINSPLHF
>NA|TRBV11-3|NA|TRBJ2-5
TGTGCCAGCAGCCCCGGCCATGGCTCAGAGACCCAGTACTTC
CASSPGHGSETQYF
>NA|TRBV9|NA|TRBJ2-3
TGTGCCAGCAGCGTGGGGGGGCCCGATACGCAGTATTTT
CASSVGGPDTQYF
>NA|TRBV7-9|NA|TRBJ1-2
TGTGCCAGCAGCTTGGTTCGTCTCCCCGAGCTATCTTATGGCTACACCTTC
CASSLVRLPELSYGYTF
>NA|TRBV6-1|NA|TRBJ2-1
TGTGCCAGCAGTGAACGGTACAGCTACAATGAGCAGTTCTTC
CASSERYSYNEQFF
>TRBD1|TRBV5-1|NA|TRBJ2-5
TGCGCCAGCAGCCCAAGGACAGGGGGTATAGAGACCCAGTACTTC
CASSPRTGGIETQYF
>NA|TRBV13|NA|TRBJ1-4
TGTGCCAGCAGCCTGAGGGTCCTGGGGGAAAAACTGTTTTTT
CASSLRVLGEKLFF
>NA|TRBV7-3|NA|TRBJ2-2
TGTGCCAGCAGCCCGCAGGGTCCCGGGGAGCTGTTTTTT
CASSPQGPGELFF
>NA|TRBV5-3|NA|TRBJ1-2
TGTGCCAGAAGCTTGTCAGGAATTCTCTATGGCTACACCTTC
CARSLSGILYGYTF
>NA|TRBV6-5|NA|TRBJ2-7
TGTGCCAGCAGCGCGAATCCTACAGGGAACAACGAGCAGTACTTC
CASSANPTGNNEQYF
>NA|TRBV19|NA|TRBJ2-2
TGTGCCAGTACAGGGGACCCAAACACCGGGGAGCTGTTTTTT
CASTGDPNTGELFF
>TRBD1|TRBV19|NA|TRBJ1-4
TGTGCCAGTAGTATACGGGACAGGGGGCGCCGTGAAAAACTGTTTTTT
CASSIRDRGRREKLFF
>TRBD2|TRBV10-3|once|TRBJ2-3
TGTGCCATCAGTGAGCCGGGGGGGAAAGCCACAGATACGCAGTATTTT
CAISEPGGKATDTQYF
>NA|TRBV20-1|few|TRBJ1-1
TGCAGTGCTGGGACTAAAGCTTTCTTT
CSAGTKAFF
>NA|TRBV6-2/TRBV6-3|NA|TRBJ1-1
TGTGCCAGCAGTTACTCAAGGGGCACTGAAGCTTTCTTT
CASSYSRGTEAFF